The 20 T cell receptor beta chains in this list originate from one sample, sequenced in a study of post-analysis software for immune sequencing data. Notes on the study in general: TRBV5-6, TRBV5-1 and TRBV20-1 belonged to a set of roughly 5 TRBV segments that were more frequent in patients than controls.

These receptors have no identified antigens. TCR beta libraries were prepared from cDNA with unique molecular identifiers. Via MiXCR, TCRdb re-called the PCR reads, giving one row per CDR3 protein. The table lists 800,000 to 950,000 distinct CDR3 sequences, roughly 58% of them singletons. The sample consisted of blood. These receptors were taken from a girl under 18 with multiple sclerosis.

The rearrangement uses TRBV29-1 and TRBJ1-1, with TRBD1 as a possible D gene (5 bases). CDR1 is SQVTM and CDR2 is ANQGSEA in the germline V gene. The CDR3 sequence is 14 residues long. V lost 6 bases and J lost 6, with 20 bases in between. The CDR3 region has the DNA TGCAGCGTCGCCCGCTCAGGGCCTGAACCTGAAGCTTTCTTT. It codes for CSVARSGPEPEAFF. The full variable domain, in which reference TRBV29-1 and TRBJ1-1 provide the parts outside the CDR3, is SAVISQKPSRDICQRGTSLTIQCQVDSQVTMMFWYRQQPGQSLTLIATANQGSEATYESGFVIDKFPISRPNLTFSTLTVSNMSPEDSSIYLCSVARSGPEPEAFFGQGTRLTVV.

CDR3 region: CASSAARNTEAFF. CDR3 in DNA: TGTGCCAGCAGCGCCGCTCGTAACACTGAAGCTTTCTTT. This chain joins TRBV7-3 and TRBJ1-1; D remains unclear. Germline-derived CDR1 and CDR2 are SGHTA and FQGTGA. The CDR3 is made up of 13 amino acids. V gave up 5 bases and J gave up 2 bases, with 9 bases separating them.

CDR3 residues: CASSPIVSRAKNIQYF. CDR3 nucleotides: TGTGCCAGCAGTCCTATCGTTAGCCGGGCCAAAAACATTCAGTACTTC. The V call is TRBV2, the J call TRBJ2-4; D gene uncertain. The ends were cut back, 5 bases at V and 1 base at J, with 15 bases in the middle. The CDR3 loop spans 16 amino acids. CDR1 and CDR2 from the germline V gene are SNHLY and FYNNEI.

This clonotype occurred a few times. This chain joins TRBV5-1 and TRBJ2-5; perhaps TRBD2 as D (6 bases). The DNA end lines up better with TRBJ2-7; the J call may be wrong. The CDR3 has 14 amino acids. Germline V gives CDR1 SGHRS, CDR2 YFSETQ. The chain's CDR3 is CASSPGTDPYEQYF. The CDR3 nucleotides are TGCGCCAGCAGCCCGGGGACTGATCCCTACGAGCAGTACTTC.

The chain recombines TRBV5-1 with TRBJ1-2; D not certain. V was cut by 0 bases and J by 8 bases, with 11 bases left in between. Germline V CDR1 and CDR2: SGHRS, YFSETQ. This CDR3 is 13 amino acids long. CDR3 bases: TGCGCCAGCAGCTTGGGCCGGGGAGGCGGCTACACCTTC. Translating it yields CASSLGRGGGYTF.

V usage is TRBV28 and J usage is TRBJ2-1; 7 bases match TRBD2. Germline CDR1 is MDHEN and CDR2 is SYDVKM. CDR3 size: 13 residues. V trimming: 1 base; J trimming: 8 bases; junction bases outside the gene matches: 2. DNA of the CDR3: TGTGCCAGCAGTTTATTGGGGGGGGATGAGCAGTTCTTC. Its translation: CASSLLGGDEQFF.

The rearrangement links TRBV4-1 to TRBJ1-2; 8 bases align to TRBD1. The CDR3 has 15 residues. With V trimmed by 3 bases and J by 3 bases, 6 bases remained unmatched. Germline V gene lookup returns CDR1 MGHRA and CDR2 YSYEKL. The CDR3 is CASSHARGQDYGYTF. The CDR3, as DNA: TGCGCCAGCAGCCACGCGAGGGGACAGGACTATGGCTACACCTTC.

This clonotype has at least ten counts. V usage is TRBV20-1 and J usage is TRBJ2-7; possible D gene TRBD1, 5 bases. Trimming took off 1 base at V and 3 bases at J, with 10 bases between the two ends. Germline assignment: CDR1 DFQATT and CDR2 SNEGSKA (reference sequence). This CDR3 has 13 amino acids. The CDR3 protein is CSARGQGDYEQYF. CDR3 nucleotide sequence: TGCAGTGCTAGAGGGCAGGGCGACTACGAGCAGTACTTC.

V and J are TRBV10-3 and TRBJ1-2; D call uncertain. Trimming removed 2 bases from V and 4 bases from J, with 2 bases in between. CDR3 length: 11 residues. Looked up from germline, CDR1 is ENHRY and CDR2 is SYGVKD. CDR3 amino acids: CAISEAYGYTF. DNA of the CDR3: TGTGCCATCAGTGAGGCCTATGGCTACACCTTC.

The sample holds a few counts of this clonotype. The chain recombines TRBV7-7 with TRBJ2-5; D gene ambiguous. The CDR3 has 15 residues. Germline V gives CDR1 SSHAT, CDR2 FNYEAQ (reference sequence). The germline V and J ends were trimmed by 1 base and 5 bases, with 14 bases remaining between them. CDR3 bases: TGTGCCAGCAGCTTAGGCAACCAGGCCCAGGAGACCCAGTACTTC. Amino acids: CASSLGNQAQETQYF.

The rearrangement joins TRBV20-1 to TRBJ1-4; D is unclear. V lost 0 bases and J 4 bases, leaving 6 bases between the germline ends. The CDR3 is made up of 13 amino acids. Germline assignment: CDR1 DFQATT and CDR2 SNEGSKA (reference sequence). CDR3 residues: CSARDSVNEKLFF. Written as DNA, the CDR3 is TGCAGTGCTAGAGATTCAGTTAATGAAAAACTGTTTTTT.

The V and J genes are TRBV27 and TRBJ1-2; no clear D. The CDR3 runs 13 residues. The germline V and J ends were trimmed by 2 bases and 8 bases, with 12 bases remaining between them. Per germline, CDR1 MNHEY and CDR2 SMNVEV (reference sequence). For the CDR3, the DNA is TGTGCCAGCAGTTTAATAGGCTCCCGGGGCTACACCTTC. Encoded protein: CASSLIGSRGYTF.

This clonotype was seen more than once but under ten times. This sequence joins TRBV3-1 and TRBJ2-7; either TRBD1 or TRBD2 may fit D (6 bases each). V was shortened by 5 bases and J by 2 bases, with 10 bases between the two germline ends. From germline, CDR1 is LGHDT and CDR2 YNNKEL (reference sequence). This CDR3 spans 13 amino acids. The CDR3 region is CASSARGAYEQYF. CDR3 nucleotide sequence: TGTGCCAGCAGCGCGAGGGGGGCCTACGAGCAGTACTTC.

This chain uses TRBV7-2 with TRBJ1-2, with D hard to call. Germline V lookup: CDR1 SGHTA, CDR2 FQGNSA. The CDR3 sequence is 14 residues long. V was shortened by 0 bases and J by 4 bases, with 9 bases between the two germline ends. In DNA form, the CDR3 reads TGTGCCAGCAGCTTAGCCGGGCTGATCTATGGCTACACCTTC. Encoded protein: CASSLAGLIYGYTF.

In nucleotides, the CDR3 is TGTGCCAGCAGCCCCCCCTTTGGAACTAGGAATGAGCAGTTCTTC. Its translation: CASSPPFGTRNEQFF. The rearrangement uses TRBV2 and TRBJ2-1, with D possibly TRBD2 on 5 matching bases. The CDR3 loop spans 15 amino acids. V lost 6 bases, J lost 7 bases, and 19 bases lay in between. Germline V CDR1 and CDR2: SNHLY, FYNNEI.

This clonotype is a singleton in its sample. The chain combines TRBV15 with TRBJ1-2; D is undetermined. V lost 0 bases to trimming and J lost 6 bases, with 11 bases between them. The CDR3 totals 14 residues. Germline-derived CDR1 and CDR2 are LNHNV and YYDKDF (reference sequence). The CDR3 DNA reads TGTGCCACCAGCAGAGAGGTCTCTCCACATGGCTACACCTTC. Its protein is CATSREVSPHGYTF.

This clonotype was seen more than once but under ten times. The chain links TRBV20-1 to TRBJ2-1; D tentatively reads TRBD1 or TRBD2 (5 bases each). With 4 bases removed from V and 5 bases from J, the gap between germline ends came to 12 bases. The CDR3 covers 13 residues. Germline CDR1 is DFQATT and CDR2 is SNEGSKA (reference sequence). CDR3 nucleotides: TGCAGTGCTAACCGGGACCTAAACAATGAGCAGTTCTTC. Protein: CSANRDLNNEQFF.

The CDR3 nucleotides are TGTGCCACCAGCAGAGTCGACACTACCTACGAGCAGTACTTC. Its protein is CATSRVDTTYEQYF. V and J are TRBV15 and TRBJ2-7; D gene ambiguous. Germline values: CDR1 LNHNV, CDR2 YYDKDF (reference sequence). V lost 1 base and J lost 2, with 9 bases in between. The CDR3 consists of 14 residues.

The rearrangement uses TRBV5-1 and TRBJ1-2; TRBD1 matches 7 bases. CDR3 size: 15 residues. V was pared by 3 bases and J by 5 bases, with 10 bases of the junction left unmatched. CDR1 and CDR2 (germline): SGHRS, YFSETQ. The DNA for the CDR3 is TGCGCCAGCAGCTCGGGGGACAGTGCGACATATGGCTACACCTTC. As protein: CASSSGDSATYGYTF.

V usage is TRBV20-1 and J usage is TRBJ2-1, with 14 bases that match TRBD2. V was clipped by 2 bases and J by 10 bases; unmatched bases: 10. There are 16 residues in the CDR3. Per the germline V gene, CDR1 is DFQATT and CDR2 is SNEGSKA (reference sequence). The CDR3 sequence: CSARYPGLAGAEEQFF. CDR3 nucleotides: TGCAGTGCTAGATACCCGGGACTAGCGGGAGCAGAGGAGCAGTTCTTC.